This T cell receptor beta chain came from a study of blood T cell repertoires in COVID-19. At the level of the study: Samples of COVID-19 (acute and convalescent) were obtained from the United States, Italy and Spain. From T cells, B-cell-depleted T cells, or PBMCs came the material, which was cDNA or gDNA.

Original data processing: Reference gene primer amplification in the assay estimated nucleated cell counts. Measured with immunoSEQ multiplex PCR; TCRdb has only the in-frame clones, and not every one. The V and J calls and clone size are taken from that table; D and trimming were inferred from the DNA. The sample includes tens of thousands of clones, roughly 90% of them seen just once. Germline CDR1 reads MDHEN; CDR2 reads SYDVKM. The CDR3 consists of 15 residues. V dropped 4 bases and J dropped 6; count of bases not matched to a gene: 10. The receptor was derived from a man in his fifties or sixties with acute or convalescent COVID-19. The sample taken for sequencing was peripheral blood. V and J are TRBV28 and TRBJ2-7; the match to TRBD2 covers 9 bases. The CDR3 loop reads CASSSLAGEGREQYF. The CDR3 DNA reads as TGTGCCAGCAGTTCTTTAGCGGGAGAAGGGCGCGAGCAGTACTTC.